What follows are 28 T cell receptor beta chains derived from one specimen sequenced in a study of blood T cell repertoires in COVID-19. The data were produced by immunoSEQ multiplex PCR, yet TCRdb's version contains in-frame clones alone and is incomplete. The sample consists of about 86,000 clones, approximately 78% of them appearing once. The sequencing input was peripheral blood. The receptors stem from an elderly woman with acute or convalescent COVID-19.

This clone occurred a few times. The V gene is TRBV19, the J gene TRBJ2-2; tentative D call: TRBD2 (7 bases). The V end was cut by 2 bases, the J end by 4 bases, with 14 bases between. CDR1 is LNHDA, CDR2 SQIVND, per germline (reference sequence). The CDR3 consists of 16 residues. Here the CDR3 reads CASSISPGGATGELFF. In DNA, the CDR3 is TGTGCCAGTAGTATAAGCCCGGGGGGCGCCACCGGGGAGCTGTTTTTT.

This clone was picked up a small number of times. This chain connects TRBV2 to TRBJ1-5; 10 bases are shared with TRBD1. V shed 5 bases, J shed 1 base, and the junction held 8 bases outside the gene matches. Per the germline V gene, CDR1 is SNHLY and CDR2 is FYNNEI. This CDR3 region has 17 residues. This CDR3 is CASSRDRGRVSNQPQHF. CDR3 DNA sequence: TGTGCCAGCAGTCGGGACAGGGGCCGGGTGAGCAATCAGCCCCAGCATTTT.

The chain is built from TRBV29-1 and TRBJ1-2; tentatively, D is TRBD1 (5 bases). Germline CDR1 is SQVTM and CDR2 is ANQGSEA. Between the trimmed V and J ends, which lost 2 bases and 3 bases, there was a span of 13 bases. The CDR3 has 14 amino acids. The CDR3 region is CSVEPGGGYYGYTF. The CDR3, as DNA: TGCAGCGTTGAACCCGGGGGGGGTTACTATGGCTACACCTTC.

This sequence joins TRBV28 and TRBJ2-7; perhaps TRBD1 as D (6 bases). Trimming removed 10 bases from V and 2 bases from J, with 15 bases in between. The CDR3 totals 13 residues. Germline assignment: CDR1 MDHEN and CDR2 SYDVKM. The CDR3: CATYRAVTYEQYF. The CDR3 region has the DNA TGTGCCACTTACAGGGCTGTAACCTACGAGCAGTACTTC.

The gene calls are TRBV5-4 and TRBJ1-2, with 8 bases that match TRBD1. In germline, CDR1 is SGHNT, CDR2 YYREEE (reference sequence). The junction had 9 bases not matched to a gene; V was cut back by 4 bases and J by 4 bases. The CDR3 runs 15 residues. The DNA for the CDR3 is TGTGCCAGCAGCCCGCGGACAGGGAGTCCCTATGGCTACACCTTC. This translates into CASSPRTGSPYGYTF.

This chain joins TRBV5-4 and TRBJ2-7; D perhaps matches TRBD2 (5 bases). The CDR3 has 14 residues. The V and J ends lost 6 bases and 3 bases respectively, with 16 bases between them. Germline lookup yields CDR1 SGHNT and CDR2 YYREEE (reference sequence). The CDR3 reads CASTRDLGFYEQYF. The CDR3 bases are TGTGCCAGCACCCGGGATTTGGGGTTCTACGAGCAGTACTTC.

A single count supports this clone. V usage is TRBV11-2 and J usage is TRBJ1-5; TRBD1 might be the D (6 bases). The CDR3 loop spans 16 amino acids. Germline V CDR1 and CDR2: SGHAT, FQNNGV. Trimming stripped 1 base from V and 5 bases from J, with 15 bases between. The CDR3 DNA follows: TGTGCCAGCAGCTTAGGATTAGGGGGAACTCATCAGCCCCAGCATTTT. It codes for CASSLGLGGTHQPQHF.

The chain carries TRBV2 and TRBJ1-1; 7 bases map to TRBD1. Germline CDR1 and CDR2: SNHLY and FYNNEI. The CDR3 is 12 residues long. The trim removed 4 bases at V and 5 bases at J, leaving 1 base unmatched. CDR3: CASSAGGTEAFF. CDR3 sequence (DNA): TGTGCCAGCAGTGCAGGGGGGACTGAAGCTTTCTTT.

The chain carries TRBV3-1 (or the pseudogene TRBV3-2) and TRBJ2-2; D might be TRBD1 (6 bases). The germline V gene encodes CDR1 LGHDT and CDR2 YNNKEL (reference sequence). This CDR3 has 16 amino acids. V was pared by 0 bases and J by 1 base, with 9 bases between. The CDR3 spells CASSQDGQLNTGELFF. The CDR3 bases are TGTGCCAGCAGCCAAGATGGACAGCTGAACACCGGGGAGCTGTTTTTT.

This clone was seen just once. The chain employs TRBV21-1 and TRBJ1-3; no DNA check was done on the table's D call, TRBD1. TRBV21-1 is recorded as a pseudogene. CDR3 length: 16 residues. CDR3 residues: CASGKGYKISGNTIYF. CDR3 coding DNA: TGTGCCAGCGGCAAAGGGTACAAGATCTCTGGAAACACCATATATTTT.

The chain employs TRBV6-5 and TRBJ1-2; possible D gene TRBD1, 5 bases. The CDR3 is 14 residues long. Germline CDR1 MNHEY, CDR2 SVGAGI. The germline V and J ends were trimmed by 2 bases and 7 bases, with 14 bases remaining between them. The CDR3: CASSYPGPGSGYTF. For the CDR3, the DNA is TGTGCCAGCAGTTACCCCGGTCCAGGGTCTGGCTACACCTTC.

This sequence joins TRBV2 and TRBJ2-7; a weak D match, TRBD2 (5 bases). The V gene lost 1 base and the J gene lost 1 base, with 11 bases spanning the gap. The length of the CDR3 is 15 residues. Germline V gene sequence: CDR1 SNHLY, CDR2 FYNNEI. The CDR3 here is CASSEGGLGSYEQYF. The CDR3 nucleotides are TGTGCCAGCAGTGAAGGAGGACTGGGATCCTACGAGCAGTACTTC.

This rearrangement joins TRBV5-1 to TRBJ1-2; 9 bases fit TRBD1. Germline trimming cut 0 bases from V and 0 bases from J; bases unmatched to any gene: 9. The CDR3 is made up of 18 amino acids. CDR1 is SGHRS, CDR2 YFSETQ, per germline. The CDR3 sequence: CASSLAGSRTGANYGYTF. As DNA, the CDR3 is TGCGCCAGCAGCTTGGCCGGTTCCCGGACAGGGGCTAACTATGGCTACACCTTC.

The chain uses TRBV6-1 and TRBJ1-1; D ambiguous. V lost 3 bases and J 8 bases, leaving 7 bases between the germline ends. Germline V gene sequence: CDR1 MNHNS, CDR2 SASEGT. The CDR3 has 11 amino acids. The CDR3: CASSDMTEAFF. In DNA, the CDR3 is TGTGCCAGCAGTGATATGACAGAAGCTTTCTTT.

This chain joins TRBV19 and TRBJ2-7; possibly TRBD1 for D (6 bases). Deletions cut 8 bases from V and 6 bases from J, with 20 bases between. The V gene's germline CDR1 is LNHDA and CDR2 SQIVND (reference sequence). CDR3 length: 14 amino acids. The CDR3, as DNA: TGTGCCAGTGGGGGCGACCCACGGTCGTCCGAGCAGTACTTC. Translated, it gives CASGGDPRSSEQYF. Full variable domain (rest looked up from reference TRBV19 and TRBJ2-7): DGGITQSPKYLFRKEGQNVTLSCEQNLNHDAMYWYRQDPGQGLRLIYYSQIVNDFQKGDIAEGYSVSREKKESFPLTVTSAQKNPTAFYLCASGGDPRSSEQYFGPGTRLTVT.

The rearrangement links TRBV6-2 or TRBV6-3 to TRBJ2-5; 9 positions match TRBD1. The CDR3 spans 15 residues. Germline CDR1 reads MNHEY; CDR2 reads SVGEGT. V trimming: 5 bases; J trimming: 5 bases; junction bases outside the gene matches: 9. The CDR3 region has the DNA TGTGCCAGCAGTCCGACCGGGACAGGGCCCGAGACCCAGTACTTC. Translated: CASSPTGTGPETQYF.

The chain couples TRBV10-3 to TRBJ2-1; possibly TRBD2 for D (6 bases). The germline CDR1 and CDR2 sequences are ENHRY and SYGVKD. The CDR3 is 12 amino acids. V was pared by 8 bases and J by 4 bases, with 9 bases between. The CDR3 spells CAIAEGYNEQFF. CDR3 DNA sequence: TGTGCCATCGCGGAGGGTTACAATGAGCAGTTCTTC.

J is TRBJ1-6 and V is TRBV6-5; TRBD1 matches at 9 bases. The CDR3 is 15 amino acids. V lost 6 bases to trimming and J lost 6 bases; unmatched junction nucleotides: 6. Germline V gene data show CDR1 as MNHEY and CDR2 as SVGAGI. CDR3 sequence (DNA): TGTGCCAGCAGCCCCGGGACAGGGAGTAATTCACCCCTCCACTTT. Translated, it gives CASSPGTGSNSPLHF.

As DNA, the CDR3 is TGTGCCAGCAGGGTGGGGGGACAGAGCAATCAGCCCCAGCATTTT. It yields the protein CASRVGGQSNQPQHF. The chain has TRBV27 and TRBJ1-5; 7 bases match TRBD1. CDR1 and CDR2 from the germline V gene are MNHEY and SMNVEV (reference sequence). The trim removed 6 bases at V and 1 base at J, leaving 6 bases unmatched. This CDR3 is built from 15 residues.

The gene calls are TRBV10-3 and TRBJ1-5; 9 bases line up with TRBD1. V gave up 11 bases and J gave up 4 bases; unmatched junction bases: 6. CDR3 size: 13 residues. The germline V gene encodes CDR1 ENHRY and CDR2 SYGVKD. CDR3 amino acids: CAVAGTGNQPQHF. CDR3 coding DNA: TGTGCCGTGGCCGGGACAGGGAATCAGCCCCAGCATTTT.

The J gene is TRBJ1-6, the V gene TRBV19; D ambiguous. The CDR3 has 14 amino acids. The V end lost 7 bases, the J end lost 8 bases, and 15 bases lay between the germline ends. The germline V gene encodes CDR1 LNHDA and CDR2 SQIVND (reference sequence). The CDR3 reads CASTNIDVDSPLHF. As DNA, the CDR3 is TGTGCCAGTACAAATATAGATGTGGATTCACCCCTCCACTTT.

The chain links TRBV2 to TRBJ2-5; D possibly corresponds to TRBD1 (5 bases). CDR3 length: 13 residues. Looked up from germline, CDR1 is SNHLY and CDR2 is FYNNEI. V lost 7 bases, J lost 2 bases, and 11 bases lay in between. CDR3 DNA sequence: TGTGCCAGCAACAGACAGACTCAAGAGACCCAGTACTTC. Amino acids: CASNRQTQETQYF.

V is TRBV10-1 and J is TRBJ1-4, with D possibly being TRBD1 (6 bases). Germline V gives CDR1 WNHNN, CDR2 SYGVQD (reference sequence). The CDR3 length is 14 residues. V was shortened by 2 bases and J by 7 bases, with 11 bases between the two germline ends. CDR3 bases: TGCGCCAGCAGTGAGGGACAGCAGCCTGAAAAACTGTTTTTT. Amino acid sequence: CASSEGQQPEKLFF.

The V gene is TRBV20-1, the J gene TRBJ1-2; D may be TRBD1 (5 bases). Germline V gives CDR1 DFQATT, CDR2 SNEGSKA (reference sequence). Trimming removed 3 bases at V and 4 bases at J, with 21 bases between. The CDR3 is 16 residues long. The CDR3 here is CSASPSGDSSPYGYTF. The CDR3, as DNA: TGCAGTGCTAGTCCATCGGGCGACAGCTCACCCTATGGCTACACCTTC.

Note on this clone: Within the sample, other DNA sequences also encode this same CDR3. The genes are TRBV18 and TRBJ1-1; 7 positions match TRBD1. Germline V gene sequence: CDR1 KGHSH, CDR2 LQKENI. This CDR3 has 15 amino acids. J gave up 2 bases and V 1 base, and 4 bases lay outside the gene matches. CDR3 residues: CASSPRRDRNTEAFF. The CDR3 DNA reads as TGTGCCAGCTCACCACGTCGGGACAGAAACACTGAAGCTTTCTTT.

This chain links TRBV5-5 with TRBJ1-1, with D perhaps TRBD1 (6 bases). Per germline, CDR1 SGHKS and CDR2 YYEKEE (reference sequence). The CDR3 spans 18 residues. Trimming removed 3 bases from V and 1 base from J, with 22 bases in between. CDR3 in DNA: TGTGCCAGCAGCTCTAAAACCTCTCACAGGGACCGGAACACTGAAGCTTTCTTT. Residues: CASSSKTSHRDRNTEAFF.

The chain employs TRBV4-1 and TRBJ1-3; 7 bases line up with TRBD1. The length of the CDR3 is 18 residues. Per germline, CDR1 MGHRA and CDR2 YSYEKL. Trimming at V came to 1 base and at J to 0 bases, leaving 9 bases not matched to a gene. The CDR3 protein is CASSQVPPRQGSGNTIYF. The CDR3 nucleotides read TGCGCCAGCAGCCAAGTTCCTCCGCGACAGGGCTCTGGAAACACCATATATTTT.

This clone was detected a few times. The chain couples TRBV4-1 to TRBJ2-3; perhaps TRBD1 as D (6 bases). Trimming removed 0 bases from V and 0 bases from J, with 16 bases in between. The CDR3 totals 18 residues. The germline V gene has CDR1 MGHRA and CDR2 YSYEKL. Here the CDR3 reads CASSQDLTGKPSTDTQYF. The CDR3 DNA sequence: TGCGCCAGCAGCCAAGACCTCACAGGGAAACCTAGCACAGATACGCAGTATTTT.